This TCR beta chain was recorded in a study of T cells in tuberculosis. There are a few counts of this clone. Trimming stripped 3 bases from V and 3 bases from J, with 9 bases between. This CDR3 has 13 residues. The germline gives CDR1 LNHDA, CDR2 SQIVND (reference sequence). After thawing and overnight rest, PBMC were stained with GMM-loaded CD1B tetramer, viability dye and anti-CD3 for sorting. CD1B tetramers were loaded with Rhodococcus equi-derived C32 glucose monomycolate. CD14-expressing monocytes were removed from PBMC before cryopreservation and sorting. Each donor contributed roughly 91,000 sorted tetramer-negative cells. Regarding the study as a whole: Low-affinity CD1B-GMM tetramer-binding T cells may have been missed.

Clones were read by immunoSEQ multiplex PCR, and TCRdb kept only the in-frame ones, dropping some. The sample records 55,000 to 70,000 clones, 81% being singletons. Sequenced input: CD1b-GMM tetramer-negative cells sorted from PBMCs. The clonotype was recovered from an adult woman with latent tuberculosis. The V gene is TRBV19, the J gene TRBJ2-7, with D possibly TRBD2 on 6 matching bases. CDR3 region: CASSIGSRYEQYF. The CDR3 region has the DNA TGTGCCAGTAGTATCGGGAGCCGCTACGAGCAGTACTTC.